The 5 T cell receptor beta chains presented below share a single source sample, sequenced in a study of blood T cell repertoires in COVID-19 (dated by TCRdb to about 2020). Receptor libraries were prepared by the immunoSEQ multiplex PCR assay. TCRdb stores this immuneACCESS table with in-frame sequences only. Part of the clones is absent; in the studies checked, under half of the shortfall reflects unresolved V genes, and no reason is known for the rest. For this sample the table gives fewer than 450,000 clones, of which around nine tenths were detected only once. About 7% of the sample is in the top ten clones. Sample: peripheral blood. The origin of the receptors is a woman aged 70-85 years with COVID-19, enrolled during active disease.

The rearrangement joins TRBV6-5 to TRBJ2-7; 10 bases are shared with TRBD1. The CDR3 extends over 15 amino acids. The V and J ends lost 8 bases and 5 bases, in that order; junction bases with no gene match: 12. Germline-derived CDR1 and CDR2 are MNHEY and SVGAGI. Here the CDR3 DNA reads TGTGCCAGCGCCGCTTGGGACAGGGGAATTCACGAGCAGTACTTC. Protein: CASAAWDRGIHEQYF.

In its sample, this clone was seen a few times. This chain links TRBV28 with TRBJ1-5; TRBD1 might be the D (6 bases). The CDR3 sequence is 15 residues long. Germline V gene sequence: CDR1 MDHEN, CDR2 SYDVKM. The V gene lost 5 bases and the J gene lost 11 bases, with 22 bases spanning the gap. The CDR3 DNA follows: TGTGCCAGCAGTCAGCAGGGGATGGGGGTTTCAGCCCAGCATTTT. It is translated as CASSQQGMGVSAQHF.

This clone has just one count. The chain uses TRBV19 and TRBJ1-1, with D unresolved. The CDR3 consists of 13 residues. V was cut by 3 bases and J by 8 bases, with 13 bases left in between. Germline V gives CDR1 LNHDA, CDR2 SQIVND (reference sequence). CDR3 bases: TGTGCCAGTAGTATCTCAGGACGGGAAGAAGCTTTCTTT. It translates to CASSISGREEAFF.

V gene TRBV9 combines with J gene TRBJ2-7; a weak D match, TRBD2 (5 bases). Per the germline V gene, CDR1 is SGDLS and CDR2 is YYNGEE. This CDR3 is 13 amino acids long. Trimming pared 1 base from V and 7 bases from J, leaving 12 bases between. For the CDR3, the DNA is TGTGCCAGCAGCGTAATGGGTAGAGGGGAGCAGTACTTC. It codes for CASSVMGRGEQYF.

This sequence joins TRBV4-1 and TRBJ1-2, with 12 bases fitting TRBD1. The CDR3 runs 17 residues. J gave up 8 bases and V 4 bases, and 14 bases lay outside the gene matches. The V gene's germline CDR1 is MGHRA and CDR2 YSYEKL. The DNA of the CDR3 is TGCGCCAGCAGCCCCTACGCCGGGGACAGGGGGCCCAGAGGCTACACCTTC. Translation: CASSPYAGDRGPRGYTF.